The source of this TCR beta chain is a study of T cells after yellow fever vaccination. TCRdb used MiXCR to reprocess the 5' RACE reads, holding one entry per CDR3 protein. The sample includes approximately 110,000 distinct CDR3 sequences, under 8.5% seen only once; the top ten take 2.5%. There are many counts of this clonotype. This CDR3 has 17 amino acids. The ends lost 8 bases at V and 6 bases at J; junction bases unmatched: 17. The V gene's germline CDR1 is ENHRY and CDR2 SYGVKD. This TCR derives from a man aged 18 to 29 who received the YFV17D yellow fever vaccine. The rearrangement uses TRBV10-3 and TRBJ2-1; 9 nucleotides agree with TRBD2. The sequencing here drew on CD4+ T cells sorted from PBMCs, taken around 10 days after the first yellow fever vaccination. CDR3 in DNA: TGTGCCATCTCCCCCCAGGGGCGGGGGGGCCCGAGCAATGAGCAGTTCTTC. Amino acid sequence: CAISPQGRGGPSNEQFF.